The 8 T cell receptor beta chains below come from one sample, sequenced in a study of breast tumors, draining lymph nodes, adjacent tissues. Via MiXCR, TCRdb re-called the multiplex PCR reads, giving one row per CDR3 protein. The sample lists 150,000 to 250,000 distinct CDR3 sequences, around 29% occurring once. Axillary draining lymph nodes of breast cancer patients supplied the node samples. The sample taken for sequencing was axillary lymph node tissue. All receptors derive from a female donor with breast cancer. Some clones in this sample may be carry-over from other donors' samples.

This clonotype was recorded many times. The chain combines TRBV4-3 with TRBJ2-7, with TRBD2 matching 9 bases. Germline V lookup: CDR1 LGHNA, CDR2 YSLEER. V was clipped by 3 bases and J by 6 bases; unmatched bases: 6. The CDR3 has 14 amino acids. The CDR3 DNA reads TGCGCCAGCAGCCAGAATCCGCGGGAGGGCGAGCAGTACTTC. It specifies CASSQNPREGEQYF.

Many counts were recorded for this clonotype. The rearrangement joins TRBV28 to TRBJ2-7, with D perhaps TRBD1 (5 bases). The CDR3 length is 13 residues. The germline CDR1 and CDR2 sequences are MDHEN and SYDVKM. V lost 5 bases to trimming and J lost 7 bases, with 15 bases between them. The CDR3 loop reads CASSLSRVREQYF. CDR3 nucleotide sequence: TGTGCCAGCAGTCTAAGCAGGGTTCGAGAGCAGTACTTC.

In this sample, this clonotype turned up many times. The J gene is TRBJ2-7, the V gene TRBV6-1, with TRBD2 identical over 12 bases. V was pared by 6 bases and J by 7 bases, with 10 bases of the junction left unmatched. The CDR3 length is 15 residues. Germline V CDR1 and CDR2: MNHNS, SASEGT. Here the CDR3 reads CASSTLAGGSLEQYF. CDR3 nucleotides: TGTGCCAGCAGCACACTAGCGGGAGGTTCTCTTGAGCAGTACTTC.

This clonotype was detected many times. For the CDR3, the DNA is TGTGCCAGCAGCAGGGGAGGGGCAACTAATGAAAAACTGTTTTTT. Its translation is CASSRGGATNEKLFF. The rearrangement links TRBV9 to TRBJ1-4, with D maybe TRBD1 (5 bases). V shed 4 bases and J shed 0 bases, with 10 bases lying between them. Germline loops: CDR1 SGDLS, CDR2 YYNGEE. The CDR3 is made up of 15 amino acids.

This clonotype has a count of ten or more. The J gene is TRBJ2-1, the V gene TRBV10-2; TRBD1 matches 7 bases. V gave up 10 bases and J gave up 7 bases; unmatched junction bases: 10. The CDR3 runs to 13 residues. Looked up from germline, CDR1 is WSHSY and CDR2 is SAAADI. This chain's CDR3 is CAIRDRATNEQFF. The DNA of the CDR3 is TGCGCCATCCGCGACAGGGCCACGAATGAGCAGTTCTTC.

About this clonotype itself: Because it lacks the conserved phenylalanine or tryptophan at the end, this CDR3 is likely a read error. The chain employs TRBV18 and TRBJ2-1, with 8 bases identical to TRBD2. J lost 4 bases, V lost 3 bases, and 8 bases had no gene match. CDR3 length equals 16 residues. Germline CDR1 is KGHSH and CDR2 is LQKENI. CDR3 sequence reads: CASSPPGGRDYNEQFC. CDR3 coding DNA: TGTGCCAGCTCACCTCCGGGGGGGAGAGATTACAATGAGCAGTTCTGC.

In this sample, this clonotype turned up many times. This chain connects TRBV27 to TRBJ1-6; perhaps TRBD1 as D (6 bases). Germline CDR1 is MNHEY and CDR2 is SMNVEV (reference sequence). Trimming shortened V by 6 bases and J by 3 bases, and 9 bases separated the two germline ends. The CDR3 spans 14 residues. In nucleotides, the CDR3 is TGTGCCAGCAGACAGGGTTTCTATAATTCACCCCTCCACTTT. Translation: CASRQGFYNSPLHF.

This rearrangement joins TRBV6-6 to TRBJ2-1, with D tentatively TRBD1 (5 bases). CDR3 size: 15 residues. Germline CDR1 reads MNHNY; CDR2 reads SVGAGI (reference sequence). V was trimmed by 6 bases and J by 0 bases, leaving 12 bases between them. The CDR3 loop reads CASRRQSGSYNEQFF. CDR3 nucleotides: TGTGCCAGCAGACGACAGTCGGGCTCCTACAATGAGCAGTTCTTC.